The subject of this entry is one T cell receptor beta chain. This clone is a singleton in its sample. Its target antigen remains unknown. No per-base quality is available; no much larger clone lies one base away. Multiplexed two-step PCR with Vbeta-specific forward primers and Jbeta-specific reverse primers was used to amplify TCRbeta CDR3 regions. Through the immunoSEQ service, TCRbeta libraries were sequenced on an Illumina instrument. The published analysis was carried out like this. IMGT annotation was used to assign V, D and J genes, and synthetic CDR3 analogues were used to correct counts for multiplex PCR bias. In the immunoSEQ Analyzer, repertoire clonality was calculated as one minus normalized Shannon entropy. Fisher's exact test with Benjamini-Hochberg false discovery rate control was used to define clonal expansion, with two-tailed P<0.01. This is the immuneACCESS table as TCRdb keeps it, with only in-frame sequences that have V and J called. A part of the clones is gone; compared with another copy, unresolved V genes explain less than half, and the rest is unexplained. V and J calls plus clone size are reproduced from that table; the DNA served to infer D and trimming. Recorded for this sample are roughly 9,300 clones; under 70% of them occurred a single time. The ten largest clones add up to approximately 0.57% of the sample.

Sorted T cell subsets were CFSE-labeled and co-cultured for around 5 days with allogeneic regulatory or mature dendritic cells at a 1:10 DC:T ratio. FACS was used to sort CD4+ or CD8+ cells into naive T cells, defined as CD45RA+, and memory T cells, defined as CD45RO+. A couple of healthy control subjects provided the T cells used for TCR sequencing. The Qiagen DNeasy Blood & Tissue Kit was used for extraction of genomic DNA. This sample was included in a study of regulatory dendritic cells for organ transplantation (dated by TCRdb to the late 2010s). Some background on the complete study: To make regulatory dendritic cells, monocytes were cultured with vitamin D3 on days 0 and 4 and with IL-10 on day 4. To evaluate the response of the DCs to a potent maturation-inducing agent, LPS was added to DC cultures on day 6. TCRbeta repertoires were sequenced from sorted naive and memory CD4+ and CD8+ T cells before and after allostimulation with regulatory or mature dendritic cells. The study at large found these results: Sequencing was done in only a couple of subjects, and the authors reported considerable heterogeneity between individuals in the alloreactive memory CD8+ T cell pool. Of the resting subsets, the one holding the most alloreactive TCR clonotypes was memory CD8+ T cells. In both subjects, allostimulation led to expansion of memory CD8+ clones, though the expansion induced by regulatory dendritic cells appeared to be more limited than that induced by mature dendritic cells. Repertoires were highly diverse in naive CD4+ and CD8+ T cells, less diverse in memory cells, and most oligoclonal in memory CD8+ cells.

V is cut by 0 bases and J by 4 bases, and the space between the germline ends is 7 bases. The CDR3 numbers 14 residues from cysteine through phenylalanine. The kept DNA is CDR3 alone, 42 bases in frame from the first base. According to the germline V gene, CDR1 reads SGHRS and CDR2 reads YFSETQ. The source material was naive CD4+ T cells from blood cultured with dendritic cells. The sample's cell subset or site label, decoded: CD45RA+ naive T cells. The chain joins TRBV5-1 to TRBJ1-4; TRBD1 is possibly the D segment (5 matching bases). The TCR comes from a human donor in good health. The sequence in DNA is TGCGCCAGCAGCTTGGGACAGCATAATGAAAAACTGTTTTTT. Its protein product is CASSLGQHNEKLFF.